These T cell receptor beta chains were read from a single sample in a study of blood T cells in healthy people across ages. MiXCR, run by TCRdb on the 5' RACE reads, gives a single entry per CDR3 protein. The profile shows roughly 1 million distinct CDR3 sequences, almost 25% of them singletons. The same sample was also studied in work on T cells of mothers and their children.

Material for sequencing was blood. Source of these receptors: a girl aged 2 to 10 in good health. The CDR3 runs from the conserved cysteine through the conserved F or W. D genes are given only for firm matches. Size tells how often a clone was seen (once, few, many) or the class of an expanded clone, and some rows leave it out.

abundance: few; len: 15; v_gene: TRBV24-1; d_gene: .; j_gene: TRBJ2-3; CDR3aa: CATSDANRVEDTQYF; CDR3nt: TGTGCCACCAGTGATGCGAACAGGGTTGAAGATACGCAGTATTTT
abundance: .; len: 13; v_gene: TRBV6-2/TRBV6-3; d_gene: .; j_gene: TRBJ2-1; CDR3aa: CASTWIWDNEQFF; CDR3nt: TGTGCCAGCACCTGGATCTGGGACAATGAGCAGTTCTTC
abundance: few; len: 16; v_gene: TRBV7-3; d_gene: .; j_gene: TRBJ2-3; CDR3aa: CASSLTRPSGIDTQYF; CDR3nt: TGTGCCAGCAGCTTAACACGCCCCAGCGGAATAGATACGCAGTATTTT
abundance: .; len: 16; v_gene: TRBV7-2; d_gene: TRBD2; j_gene: TRBJ2-1; CDR3aa: CASSLEGTSLSNEQFF; CDR3nt: TGTGCCAGCAGCTTAGAGGGGACTAGCTTGAGCAATGAGCAGTTCTTC
abundance: .; len: 14; v_gene: TRBV29-1; d_gene: .; j_gene: TRBJ2-1; CDR3aa: CSVELGISYNEQFF; CDR3nt: TGCAGCGTTGAATTGGGAATCTCCTACAATGAGCAGTTCTTC
abundance: .; len: 14; v_gene: TRBV7-2; d_gene: .; j_gene: TRBJ2-7; CDR3aa: CASSLPGRGAEQYF; CDR3nt: TGTGCCAGCAGCTTACCGGGTCGGGGGGCCGAGCAGTACTTC
abundance: .; len: 16; v_gene: TRBV7-8; d_gene: TRBD1; j_gene: TRBJ1-1; CDR3aa: CASSPWTGAGSTEAFF; CDR3nt: TGTGCCAGCAGCCCTTGGACAGGGGCAGGATCTACTGAAGCTTTCTTT
abundance: few; len: 12; v_gene: TRBV12-3/TRBV12-4; d_gene: .; j_gene: TRBJ2-1; CDR3aa: CASSSIADEQFF; CDR3nt: TGTGCCAGCAGTTCAATAGCCGATGAGCAGTTCTTC
abundance: few; len: 15; v_gene: TRBV13; d_gene: .; j_gene: TRBJ1-2; CDR3aa: CASSPRGWGDYGYTF; CDR3nt: TGTGCCAGCAGCCCTCGGGGATGGGGGGACTATGGCTACACCTTC
abundance: .; len: 15; v_gene: TRBV5-1; d_gene: TRBD2; j_gene: TRBJ2-3; CDR3aa: CASSIGLAGGDTQYF; CDR3nt: TGCGCCAGCAGCATCGGACTAGCGGGAGGAGATACGCAGTATTTT
abundance: few; len: 12; v_gene: TRBV6-2/TRBV6-3; d_gene: .; j_gene: TRBJ2-1; CDR3aa: CASRPLAHEQFF; CDR3nt: TGTGCCAGCAGACCCCTAGCTCATGAGCAGTTCTTC
abundance: few; len: 14; v_gene: TRBV7-3; d_gene: .; j_gene: TRBJ2-2; CDR3aa: CASSLIARTGELFF; CDR3nt: TGTGCCAGCAGCTTAATCGCCAGGACCGGGGAGCTGTTTTTT
abundance: .; len: 16; v_gene: TRBV7-2; d_gene: TRBD2; j_gene: TRBJ2-3; CDR3aa: CASSNGLAGGADTQYF; CDR3nt: TGTGCCAGCAGCAACGGACTAGCGGGGGGAGCAGATACGCAGTATTTT
abundance: .; len: 15; v_gene: TRBV28; d_gene: .; j_gene: TRBJ1-1; CDR3aa: CASQAPGELKLSFLF; CDR3nt: .
abundance: few; len: 13; v_gene: TRBV11-3; d_gene: .; j_gene: TRBJ2-5; CDR3aa: CASSVRRAETQYF; CDR3nt: TGTGCCAGCAGCGTTAGAAGGGCAGAGACCCAGTACTTC
abundance: .; len: 15; v_gene: TRBV12-3/TRBV12-4; d_gene: .; j_gene: TRBJ1-1; CDR3aa: CASSQWLSLKTEAFF; CDR3nt: TGTGCCAGCAGCCAGTGGTTATCTTTGAAGACTGAAGCTTTCTTT
abundance: few; len: 13; v_gene: TRBV29-1; d_gene: .; j_gene: TRBJ2-3; CDR3aa: CSGSGGQTDTRYF; CDR3nt: TGCAGCGGATCCGGGGGACAGACAGATACGCGGTATTTT
abundance: few; len: 15; v_gene: TRBV20-1; d_gene: .; j_gene: TRBJ1-5; CDR3aa: CSASKDPDSNQPQHF; CDR3nt: TGCAGTGCTAGTAAGGACCCTGATAGCAATCAGCCCCAGCATTTT
abundance: .; len: 16; v_gene: TRBV29-1; d_gene: .; j_gene: TRBJ2-2; CDR3aa: CSVEDPGRRNTGELFF; CDR3nt: TGCAGCGTTGAAGATCCAGGCAGGAGGAACACCGGGGAGCTGTTTTTT
abundance: many; len: 14; v_gene: TRBV28; d_gene: .; j_gene: TRBJ2-5; CDR3aa: CASGAEAVRGTQYF; CDR3nt: TGTGCCAGCGGGGCTGAGGCAGTCCGGGGGACCCAGTACTTC
abundance: few; len: 15; v_gene: TRBV29-1; d_gene: .; j_gene: TRBJ2-7; CDR3aa: CSVDGDTQGPYEQYF; CDR3nt: TGCAGCGTTGATGGGGACACTCAAGGGCCCTACGAGCAGTACTTC
abundance: few; len: 13; v_gene: TRBV7-2; d_gene: .; j_gene: TRBJ1-2; CDR3aa: CASSLPNHRDVHF; CDR3nt: TGTGCCAGCAGCTTACCAAACCACCGGGACGTCCACTTC
abundance: .; len: 12; v_gene: TRBV12-5; d_gene: .; j_gene: TRBJ2-7; CDR3aa: CASGLGTWEQYF; CDR3nt: TGTGCTAGTGGTTTGGGGACCTGGGAGCAGTACTTC
abundance: once; len: 15; v_gene: TRBV7-9; d_gene: TRBD2; j_gene: TRBJ2-1; CDR3aa: CSSTESLAGGPKQFF; CDR3nt: TGTTCCAGCACCGAATCCCTAGCGGGAGGGCCGAAGCAGTTCTTC
abundance: few; len: 16; v_gene: TRBV6-1; d_gene: .; j_gene: TRBJ2-4; CDR3aa: CASSELQGPAKNIQYF; CDR3nt: TGTGCCAGCAGTGAACTACAGGGACCAGCCAAAAACATTCAGTACTTC
abundance: few; len: 16; v_gene: TRBV5-4; d_gene: .; j_gene: TRBJ1-1; CDR3aa: CASSPQTADGYTEAFF; CDR3nt: TGTGCCAGCAGCCCACAAACCGCGGACGGCTACACTGAAGCTTTCTTT
abundance: few; len: 16; v_gene: TRBV7-2; d_gene: TRBD2; j_gene: TRBJ2-5; CDR3aa: CASSLRRLAGVETQYF; CDR3nt: TGTGCCAGCAGCTTGAGGAGACTAGCGGGGGTGGAGACCCAGTACTTC
abundance: .; len: 12; v_gene: TRBV29-1; d_gene: .; j_gene: TRBJ2-7; CDR3aa: CSAFSDSYEQYF; CDR3nt: TGCAGCGCTTTCTCGGACAGCTACGAGCAGTACTTC
abundance: .; len: 15; v_gene: TRBV12-3/TRBV12-4; d_gene: .; j_gene: TRBJ1-6; CDR3aa: CASSFFTQRDSPLHF; CDR3nt: TGTGCCAGCAGTTTCTTTACACAGCGAGATTCACCCCTCCACTTT